This TCR beta chain is from a study of CD8 T cells in Susac syndrome. Germline-derived CDR1 and CDR2 are SQVTM and ANQGSEA. V gave up 3 bases and J gave up 2 bases; unmatched junction bases: 9. The CDR3 spans 15 residues. Random hexamers were used to reverse transcribe roughly 0.5 to 1 ug of RNA. Each CDR3 protein is one row after TCRdb ran MiXCR on the immunoSEQ multiplex PCR reads. This sample carries 170,000 or so distinct CDR3 sequences, 85% to 95% of them seen once, and the ten largest clones take 0.15% to 0.2%. The TCR sequence derives from a human donor with multiple sclerosis. The sequencing input was CD8+ T cells from PBMCs. The rearrangement uses TRBV29-1 and TRBJ2-7; 8 bases fit TRBD1. This chain's CDR3 is CSVEDHRGDAYEQYF. The CDR3, as DNA: TGCAGCGTTGAGGACCACAGGGGGGACGCCTACGAGCAGTACTTC.